The rows below give T cell receptor beta chains drawn from one sample of a study of T cells in Graves' hyperthyroidism and ophthalmopathy. TCRdb independently ran MiXCR on the multiplex PCR reads; one entry per CDR3 protein. The data contain around 800,000 distinct CDR3 sequences, about two fifths of them seen just once; the ten biggest clones take up about 9%. Input material: blood. Receptor source: a man in his late teens or twenties with Graves' hyperthyroidism. The conserved cysteine and the conserved F or W are not part of the CDR3 here. Not every row has a clone size; where given, it reads once, few, many or a size class.

V gene	J gene	clone size	CDR3 protein
TRBV12-3/TRBV12-4	TRBJ1-1	few	ASSEGARETEAF
TRBV20-1	TRBJ1-1	NA	SARRRSAMNTEAF
TRBV7-6	TRBJ2-2	NA	ASSPRQVRAGELF
TRBV10-3	TRBJ1-1	many	AAARGNTEAF
TRBV12-3/TRBV12-4	TRBJ1-6	few	ASSFAGSDSPLH
TRBV28	TRBJ2-7	NA	ASARPRTVYEQY
TRBV19	TRBJ1-5	many	ASSMEGPLLNQPQH
TRBV6-5	TRBJ1-5	many	ASSDSYNQPQH
TRBV11-2	TRBJ2-5	NA	ASSLDSSGTPAQY
TRBV7-3	TRBJ1-2	NA	ASSPGQPAYGYT
TRBV2	TRBJ1-5	many	ASSEALGQPQH
TRBV7-9	TRBJ2-3	NA	ASAPGTGDTQY
TRBV11-2	TRBJ2-5	NA	ASSFQAGETQY
TRBV10-3	TRBJ2-2	many	AISGETGRSTGELF
TRBV25-1	TRBJ1-1	many	ASTKPAGDLTEAF
TRBV2	TRBJ1-5	NA	ASSDLGRETQH
TRBV20-1	TRBJ2-7	NA	SASGLVYEQY
TRBV5-1	TRBJ1-2	few	ASSLVSGADGYT
TRBV5-4	TRBJ2-5	few	ASSLTGGVETQY
TRBV5-6	TRBJ2-7	few	ASSWARGYEQY
TRBV29-1	TRBJ2-1	NA	SALGGEGLNEQF
TRBV19	TRBJ1-1	many	ASDRFHTEAF
TRBV5-1	TRBJ1-6	many	ASRLTGGNSPLH
TRBV20-1	TRBJ1-5	NA	SASATNSNQPQH
TRBV7-9	TRBJ2-3	NA	ASSLDGVARPDTQY
TRBV6-5	TRBJ1-2	NA	ASSYSTGQGKDYT
TRBV6-1	TRBJ2-7	NA	ASSEGSPGQGIYEQY
TRBV9	TRBJ2-5	few	ASSSGAKTQY
TRBV7-3	TRBJ2-7	NA	ASSFSLAGGNYEQY
TRBV6-1	TRBJ1-4	NA	ASRYEGRTNEKLF
TRBV7-9	TRBJ1-2	many	ASSQDRWGYT
TRBV7-9	TRBJ1-6	many	ASSPINSPLH
TRBV29-1	TRBJ1-2	many	SVDGGDYGYT
TRBV20-1	TRBJ1-2	NA	SAKVFRGAQNGYT
TRBV10-3	TRBJ1-5	many	AISESWDQPQH
TRBV6-6	TRBJ1-5	NA	ASSDSQPQH
TRBV4-1	TRBJ1-3	NA	ASSPQGRNTIY
TRBV9	TRBJ1-6	NA	ASSSSADSYNSPLH
TRBV20-1	TRBJ1-5	many	SGNRGRGNQPQH
TRBV7-2	TRBJ2-5	many	ASTPGARVETQY
TRBV28	TRBJ2-7	many	ASSLPGLYEQY
TRBV29-1	TRBJ1-1	NA	SYEGNREAF
TRBV20-1	TRBJ1-4	many	SAPDKAGSSSEKLF
TRBV7-3	TRBJ2-2	many	ASSSQGGTGELF
TRBV2	TRBJ1-2	NA	ASSVRGQGTAYGYT
TRBV7-2	TRBJ2-7	few	ASSLAGQEYYEQY
TRBV2	TRBJ2-5	NA	ASSASSNRLAGKETQY
TRBV2	TRBJ2-5	many	ASSGEETQY
TRBV10-3	TRBJ1-2	NA	ATGTGLYGYT
TRBV20-1	TRBJ2-7	many	SARDKGVGASYEQY
TRBV5-4	TRBJ1-4	NA	ASSLAGTGLSNEKLF
TRBV20-1	TRBJ1-2	many	SGDRVGGYT
TRBV5-1	TRBJ1-4	many	ASSWTGATNEKLF
TRBV10-3	TRBJ2-7	many	AISEGTGGPYEQY
TRBV7-2	TRBJ1-2	NA	ASSRGERGGYT
TRBV10-3	TRBJ1-2	many	AIVDREGGYT
TRBV7-8	TRBJ1-1	NA	ASSQLTGRYTEAF
TRBV9	TRBJ2-6	few	ASSRDRRSGANVLT
TRBV19	TRBJ1-5	many	ASSTSSSNQPQH